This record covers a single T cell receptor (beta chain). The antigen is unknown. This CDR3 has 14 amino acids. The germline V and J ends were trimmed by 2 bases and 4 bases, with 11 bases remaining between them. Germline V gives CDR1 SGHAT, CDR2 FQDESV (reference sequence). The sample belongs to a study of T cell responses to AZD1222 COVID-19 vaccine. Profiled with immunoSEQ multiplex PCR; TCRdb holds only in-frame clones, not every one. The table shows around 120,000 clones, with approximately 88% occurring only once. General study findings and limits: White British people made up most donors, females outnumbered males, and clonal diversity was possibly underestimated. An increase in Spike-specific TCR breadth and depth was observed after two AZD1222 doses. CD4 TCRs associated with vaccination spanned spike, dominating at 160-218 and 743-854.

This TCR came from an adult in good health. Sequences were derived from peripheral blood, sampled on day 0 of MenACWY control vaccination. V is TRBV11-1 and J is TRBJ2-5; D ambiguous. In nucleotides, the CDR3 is TGTGCCAGCAGCTTACAGCGTGAAGGAGAGACCCAGTACTTC. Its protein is CASSLQREGETQYF.